This TCR beta chain was sequenced during a study of Graves' ophthalmopathy and Graves' hyperthyroidism. Study-level results: Among expanded thyroid clonotypes above 0.001 frequency, most also occurred in blood.

Other autoimmune diseases, uncontrolled infections, pregnancy or lactation excluded patients from enrollment. The PBMC fraction was derived from under 11 ml of fresh peripheral blood. This clonotype was counted ten times or more. Its antigen is not known. The sequenced template was RNA, covering the TCR beta CDR3 region. HTBI primers primed a first-round RT-PCR, and a second-round multiplex PCR followed. TCRdb redid the calling of the multiplex PCR reads with MiXCR, one entry per CDR3 protein. The sample has 650,000 to 900,000 distinct CDR3 sequences, approximately 40% seen once; the top ten hold 44%. The CDR3 is 15 amino acids. V lost 1 base and J 7 bases, leaving 11 bases between the germline ends. CDR1 is SGHAT, CDR2 FQNNGV, per germline.

This receptor was obtained from an adult man with Graves' ophthalmopathy. The chain recombines TRBV11-2 with TRBJ1-6; a weak D match, TRBD1 (5 bases). Sequencing was carried out using peripheral blood. The CDR3 DNA reads as TGTGCCAGCAGCTTAGGCAGGGCGGGGAATTCACCCCTCCACTTT. Residues: CASSLGRAGNSPLHF. Full variable domain (rest looked up from reference TRBV11-2 and TRBJ1-6): EAGVAQSPRYKIIEKRQSVAFWCNPISGHATLYWYQQILGQGPKLLIQFQNNGVVDDSQLPKDRFSAERLKGVDSTLKIQPAKLEDSAVYLCASSLGRAGNSPLHFGNGTRLTVT.